This passage covers 5 T cell receptor beta chains from one sample sequenced in a study of early T cells in non-severe SARS-CoV-2 infection (dated by TCRdb to the early 2020s). The library was produced with 5' RACE. The instrument given in TCRdb is NextSeq 500. In-frame beta chains were kept once TCRdb had trimmed the public reads at Q25 with fastp and called clones with MiXCR. Rows with a matching CDR3 protein are joined into one entry that keeps the most common DNA and genes. The sample data list fewer than 35,000 distinct CDR3 sequences, and 9% of these were observed just once. The ten largest clones capture about 13% of the sample. The sample consisted of whole blood. The receptor source for this set is an adult who was a healthcare worker with PCR-confirmed SARS-CoV-2 infection or an uninfected control (not recorded which).

The V gene is TRBV9, the J gene TRBJ2-7; possible D gene TRBD2, 5 bases. V dropped 0 bases and J dropped 1 base, with 11 bases sitting between them. This CDR3 has 15 amino acids. Per germline, CDR1 SGDLS and CDR2 YYNGEE. Here the CDR3 reads CASSVDEGMSYEQYF. DNA for the CDR3: TGTGCCAGCAGCGTAGACGAGGGTATGTCCTACGAGCAGTACTTC.

This clonotype came up many times. This chain joins TRBV6-5 and TRBJ1-1, with a tentative D call TRBD1 (6 bases). The V end was cut by 1 base, the J end by 6 bases, with 15 bases between. From germline, CDR1 is MNHEY and CDR2 SVGAGI. CDR3 length: 15 amino acids. The CDR3 sequence is CASSYLQGGGAEAFF. CDR3 coding DNA: TGTGCCAGCAGTTACTTACAGGGTGGGGGGGCTGAAGCTTTCTTT.

The sample holds a few counts of this clonotype. V is TRBV7-3 and J is TRBJ2-7; D is unclear. Trimming left V 2 bases short and J 1 base short, with 6 bases between. Germline CDR1 is SGHTA and CDR2 is FQGTGA. The CDR3 is 13 amino acids. Written as DNA, the CDR3 is TGTGCCAGCAGCTTATTACAGTCCTACGAGCAGTACTTC. Encoded protein: CASSLLQSYEQYF.

In its sample, this clonotype was seen a few times. The rearrangement links TRBV5-6 to TRBJ1-5, with TRBD1 matching 7 bases. Trimming cost V 0 bases and J 5 bases; bases outside gene matches: 5. Looked up from germline, CDR1 is SGHDT and CDR2 is YYEEEE. The CDR3 spans 15 residues. CDR3 bases: TGTGCCAGCAGCTTGGACAGGGGTTCGGATCAGCCCCAGCATTTT. Translating gives CASSLDRGSDQPQHF. The complete variable domain, with remaining parts taken from reference TRBV5-6 and TRBJ1-5, reads DAGVTQSPTHLIKTRGQQVTLRCSPKSGHDTVSWYQQALGQGPQFIFQYYEEEERQRGNFPDRFSGHQFPNYSSELNVNALLLGDSALYLCASSLDRGSDQPQHFGDGTRLSIL.

This clonotype was counted at least ten times. The rearrangement joins TRBV6-6 to TRBJ1-1; 12 positions match TRBD1. The CDR3 is 17 residues long. The V and J ends lost 2 bases and 6 bases, in that order; junction bases with no gene match: 10. The germline V gene has CDR1 MNHNY and CDR2 SVGAGI (reference sequence). The chain's CDR3 is CASSYLGQGAAGPEAFF. The CDR3 nucleotides read TGTGCCAGCAGTTACCTGGGACAGGGGGCCGCGGGACCTGAAGCTTTCTTT.